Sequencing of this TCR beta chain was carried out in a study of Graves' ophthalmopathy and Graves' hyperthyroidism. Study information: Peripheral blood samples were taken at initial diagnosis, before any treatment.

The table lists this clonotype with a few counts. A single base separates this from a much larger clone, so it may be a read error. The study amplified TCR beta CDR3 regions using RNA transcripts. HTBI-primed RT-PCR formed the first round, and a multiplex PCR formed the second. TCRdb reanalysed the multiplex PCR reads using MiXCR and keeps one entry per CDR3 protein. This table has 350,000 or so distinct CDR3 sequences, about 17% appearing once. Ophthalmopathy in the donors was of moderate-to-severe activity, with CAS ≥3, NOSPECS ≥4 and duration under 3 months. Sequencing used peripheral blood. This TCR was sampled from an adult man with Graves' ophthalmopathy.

CDR3 protein: CASSLTYAEAFF. DNA of the CDR3: TGTGCCAGCAGCTTAACCTACGCTGAAGCTTTCTTT. The chain carries TRBV11-2 and TRBJ1-1; D not resolved. This CDR3 spans 12 amino acids. Germline CDR1 is SGHAT and CDR2 is FQNNGV. Trimming shortened V by 2 bases and J by 6 bases, and 7 bases separated the two germline ends.